One sample yielded the 2 T cell receptor beta chains listed below, sequenced in a study of identifying expanded T cells in peripheral blood. The protocol was immunoSEQ multiplex PCR, while the TCRdb copy is restricted to in-frame clones and leaves out a portion. The table has 75,000 to 90,000 clones, 80% to 90% seen once. The specimen sequenced was blood. The receptors originated from a person aged 18-70 years in good health.

This clone appeared a single time. This chain's CDR3 is CASQRGGTEAFF. CDR3 DNA: TGCGCCAGCCAAAGGGGGGGCACTGAAGCTTTCTTT. The rearrangement joins TRBV10-2 to TRBJ1-1, with TRBD1 as a possible D gene (6 bases). The CDR3 loop spans 12 amino acids. The germline V gene encodes CDR1 WSHSY and CDR2 SAAADI. V lost 8 bases to trimming and J lost 4 bases, with 11 bases between them.

The V gene is TRBV7-8, the J gene TRBJ2-3; unclear D gene. The CDR3 covers 13 residues. V lost 5 bases and J lost 4, with 10 bases in between. CDR1 is SGHVS, CDR2 FQNEAQ, per germline. The CDR3: CASSNPSPDTQYF. In DNA, the CDR3 is TGTGCCAGCAGCAACCCCTCGCCAGATACGCAGTATTTT. The full variable domain, completed using reference TRBV7-8 and TRBJ2-3, is GAGVSQSPRYKVAKRGQDVALRCDPISGHVSLFWYQQALGQGPEFLTYFQNEAQLDKSGLPSDRFFAERPEGSVSTLKIQRTQQEDSAVYLCASSNPSPDTQYFGPGTRLTVL.